What follows are 13 T cell receptor beta chains derived from one specimen sequenced in a study of shared clonotypes between healthy human individuals. Using immunoSEQ multiplex PCR, the repertoire was profiled, and TCRdb retains in-frame clones only, with some absent. The table includes about 510,000 clones, about 79% detected once. The sequenced sample consisted of PBMCs. The receptor source for this set is a woman aged 40 to 50 in good health. Some clones in this sample may be carry-over from other donors' samples.

The gene calls are TRBV28 and TRBJ2-7, with D perhaps matching TRBD1 or TRBD2 (5 bases each). Trimming took off 5 bases at V and 4 bases at J, with 9 bases between the two ends. In germline, CDR1 is MDHEN, CDR2 SYDVKM. The CDR3 consists of 12 residues. The CDR3 nucleotides read TGTGCCAGCAGTCCCTGGGGGTACGAGCAGTACTTC. It translates to CASSPWGYEQYF.

There are a few counts of this clone. The chain recombines TRBV9 with TRBJ1-1, with D unresolved. This CDR3 has 14 residues. Germline loops: CDR1 SGDLS, CDR2 YYNGEE. V was cut by 3 bases and J by 10 bases, with 19 bases left in between. CDR3 coding DNA: TGTGCCAGCAGCGGACAAGATTTGAGACGGGGAGCTTTCTTT. Translated, it gives CASSGQDLRRGAFF.

This chain joins TRBV7-3 and TRBJ2-1; 9 bases map to TRBD1. The CDR3 loop spans 15 amino acids. V was pared by 5 bases and J by 3 bases, with 5 bases of the junction left unmatched. Germline CDR1 SGHTA, CDR2 FQGTGA. CDR3 nucleotide sequence: TGTGCCAGCAGCCCTGGACAGGGGCACTACAATGAGCAGTTCTTC. Its protein is CASSPGQGHYNEQFF.

A few counts support this clone. The CDR3 is CASTGTGETQYF. CDR3 DNA sequence: TGTGCCAGCACGGGGACGGGGGAGACCCAGTACTTC. The J gene is TRBJ2-5, the V gene TRBV2; tentatively, D is TRBD1 or TRBD2 (5 bases each). Germline loops: CDR1 SNHLY, CDR2 FYNNEI. Trimming cost V 7 bases and J 5 bases, with 11 bases left between them. The CDR3 has 12 amino acids.

The chain uses TRBV23-1 and TRBJ2-7, with D perhaps matching TRBD2 (5 bases). TRBV23-1 is an ORF; its function is uncertain. Trimming pared 4 bases from V and 3 bases from J, leaving 16 bases between. This CDR3 region has 15 residues. The CDR3 is CASSLVRWTHYEQYF. The DNA for the CDR3 is TGCGCCAGCAGTCTAGTCCGGTGGACTCACTACGAGCAGTACTTC.

CDR3 sequence reads: CASSPQRFEYQETQYF. In DNA form, the CDR3 reads TGTGCCAGCTCACCTCAGAGGTTCGAGTACCAAGAGACCCAGTACTTC. The chain links TRBV18 to TRBJ2-5, with no clear D. Trimming took off 3 bases at V and 0 bases at J, with 14 bases between the two ends. The V gene's germline CDR1 is KGHSH and CDR2 LQKENI. The CDR3 covers 16 residues.

This clone was seen many times. CDR3 DNA: TGTGCCAGCAGTTTAGTACGGGATGGCTACACCTTC. Encoded protein: CASSLVRDGYTF. The chain combines TRBV28 with TRBJ1-2; D call uncertain. This CDR3 is built from 12 residues. CDR1 is MDHEN and CDR2 is SYDVKM in the germline V gene. Trimming cost V 2 bases and J 6 bases, with 7 bases left between them.

Notes on this clone: A much larger clone differs by one base, so this may be a read error. V and J are TRBV13 and TRBJ2-7; D is perhaps TRBD2 (5 bases). The V end lost 5 bases, the J end lost 6 bases, and 23 bases lay between the germline ends. This CDR3 comprises 16 residues. In germline, CDR1 is PRHDT, CDR2 FYEKMQ (reference sequence). CDR3: CASSPGRARPNCEQYF. DNA for the CDR3: TGTGCCAGCAGCCCTGGGCGGGCGCGACCTAACTGCGAGCAGTACTTC. The entire variable domain, with the rest obtained from reference TRBV13 and TRBJ2-7, is as follows: AAGVIQSPRHLIKEKRETATLKCYPIPRHDTVYWYQQGPGQDPQFLISFYEKMQSDKGSIPDRFSAQQFSDYHSELNMSSLELGDSALYFCASSPGRARPNCEQYFGPGTRLTVT.

Turning to this clone: A far larger clone differs by one base, so this is likely a read error. This chain links TRBV6-4 with TRBJ2-3; 11 bases are shared with TRBD2. Germline assignment: CDR1 MRHNA and CDR2 SNTAGT. V dropped 9 bases and J dropped 5; count of bases not matched to a gene: 7. This CDR3 is built from 14 residues. CDR3 sequence reads: CASSLAGEIDTQYF. The CDR3 DNA sequence: TGTGCCAGTTCACTAGCGGGAGAAATAGATACGCAGTATTTT.

The chain combines TRBV9 with TRBJ1-2; possibly TRBD1 for D (6 bases). This CDR3 has 15 residues. V was clipped by 2 bases and J by 5 bases, with 16 bases between them. Germline CDR1 and CDR2: SGDLS and YYNGEE. For the CDR3, the DNA is TGTGCCAGCAGCGTGAGAATAGGGGGGTCTTATGGCTACACCTTC. It yields the protein CASSVRIGGSYGYTF. Full variable domain (rest looked up from reference TRBV9 and TRBJ1-2): DSGVTQTPKHLITATGQRVTLRCSPRSGDLSVYWYQQSLDQGLQFLIQYYNGEERAKGNILERFSAQQFPDLHSELNLSSLELGDSALYFCASSVRIGGSYGYTFGSGTRLTVV.

The rearrangement links TRBV7-2 to TRBJ2-5; D is unclear. Germline V gene lookup returns CDR1 SGHTA and CDR2 FQGNSA. Trimming pared 5 bases from V and 0 bases from J, leaving 7 bases between. The CDR3 has 13 residues. The DNA of the CDR3 is TGTGCCAGCAGCCGACTGTACCAAGAGACCCAGTACTTC. Translating it yields CASSRLYQETQYF.

The genes are TRBV6-5 and TRBJ2-2; 8 bases agree with TRBD1. V lost 10 bases, J lost 4 bases, and 8 bases stayed unmatched. The CDR3 extends over 14 amino acids. CDR1 and CDR2 from the germline V gene are MNHEY and SVGAGI. The DNA of the CDR3 is TGTGCCACCCGGACAGGGTGGGGCACCGGGGAGCTGTTTTTT. Translating gives CATRTGWGTGELFF.

This rearrangement joins TRBV30 to TRBJ1-2; weak D call: TRBD1 (6 bases). Trimming pared 3 bases from V and 2 bases from J, leaving 7 bases between. The CDR3 is 12 amino acids. CDR1 is GTSNPN and CDR2 is SVGIG in the germline V gene (reference sequence). In nucleotides, the CDR3 is TGTGCCTGGAGAACAGGGAACTATGGCTACACCTTC. The encoded protein is CAWRTGNYGYTF.